This record concerns one T cell receptor (beta chain) sequence. Its specific antigen is unknown. Per-nucleotide qualities are absent, and no much larger clonotype sits a single base away. The data stem from a study of T cell responses to AZD1222 COVID-19 vaccine (dated by TCRdb to about 2021). About the full investigation: AZD1222 recipients whose second dose came at about 4 weeks and those whose second dose came at about 12 weeks were combined into one group, since spike-specific TCR depth and breadth did not differ between the two schedules. Enrollment into the trials was organized by age into subgroups of 18-55, 56-69 and 70-plus years, and those subgroups contained roughly 150, 30 and 60 TCR-sequenced participants, respectively. A total of more than 230 trial participants underwent TCR sequencing, of whom 200 to 220 received two doses of AZD1222 and around 26 received two doses of the MenACWY control vaccine.

The study at large found these results: The vaccine-associated CD4 TCRs covered the entire spike protein, and the dominant responses fell in regions 160-218 and 743-854. Conclusions about previously exposed vaccinees were limited because only 6 or 7 AZD1222 recipients were SARS-CoV-2 seropositive at baseline. Most participants were white British and females outnumbered males, and the authors suggested that clonal diversity may have been underestimated. Spike-specific TCR breadth and depth rose significantly after two AZD1222 doses compared with day 0 and with MenACWY recipients. Because no day 14 peak-response samples were available, the repertoires could be characterized only after the peak T cell response. Reportedly, close to half of the unique spike-specific TCRs recognized epitopes lying outside the regions that are mutated in the B.1.351 and B.1.1.7 variants. The 56-69-year group was small, and its depth increase did not reach significance, likely because of low power.

From cysteine to phenylalanine, the CDR3 is 14 amino acids long. Only the CDR3 portion is preserved as DNA: 42 bases, with reading frame beginning at the first base. CDR1 and CDR2, looked up from the germline V gene (reference sequence), are LNHDA and SQIVND. Trimming takes 6 bases from V and 3 bases from J, and the germline ends sit 11 bases apart. The sample's time point, from its label and the paper: baseline before first vaccination. Samples from vaccinated people were obtained from the UK trials COV001 and COV002, which included a single-blind randomized controlled phase 2/3 trial of AZD1222 (ChAdOx1 nCoV-19) in healthy adults. For TCRbeta chain sequencing, PBMC samples were collected from trial participants at day 0 and at day 28 after the second dose. The CDR3 regions of human TCRbeta chains were analyzed by immunosequencing. The original methods were these. TCRs in the repertoires were compared against a reference library of SARS-CoV-2-specific TCRs that had been generated with the MIRA antigen-specificity platform. Breadth was defined as the fraction of unique TCRs that were SARS-CoV-2-associated. Depth was defined as the fraction of total T cells that were SARS-CoV-2-associated. Using the MIRA data, every spike-specific TCR was mapped to the spike region that the TCR reacted to and assigned to either a CD4 or a CD8 class. Log10-transformed breadth and depth values were compared by one-way ANOVA with Sidak's multiple comparisons tests. Sourced from immuneACCESS, this table was stored by TCRdb with only in-frame sequences that have V and J called. A share of the clones is absent; for the studies checked, an unresolved V gene accounts for under half, and the remainder has no known explanation. V and J calls and clone size are those listed in that table; D and trimming were worked out from the DNA. The sample table lists roughly 100,000 clones, roughly nine tenths of them with a count of one. About 3.7% of the sample lies in the top ten.

The origin of this receptor is an adult in good health. Here the chain combines TRBV19 and TRBJ2-2; confidence is insufficient to name the D gene. The input for sequencing was peripheral blood, taken on day 0 of AZD1222 vaccination. The CDR3 protein is CASRTDRDTGELFF. The DNA sequence is as follows: TGTGCCAGTAGAACGGACCGGGACACCGGGGAGCTGTTTTTT.